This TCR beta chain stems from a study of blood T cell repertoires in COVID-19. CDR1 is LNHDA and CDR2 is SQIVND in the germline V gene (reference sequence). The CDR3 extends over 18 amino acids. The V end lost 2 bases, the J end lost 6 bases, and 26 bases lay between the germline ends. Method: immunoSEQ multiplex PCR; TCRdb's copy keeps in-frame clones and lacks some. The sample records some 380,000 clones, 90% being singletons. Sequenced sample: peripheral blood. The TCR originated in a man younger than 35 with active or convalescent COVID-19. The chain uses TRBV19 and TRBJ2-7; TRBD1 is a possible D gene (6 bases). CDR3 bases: TGTGCCAGTAGTATAATTTTCGGACAGAGGGGGTCCATGGTCGAGCAGTACTTC. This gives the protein CASSIIFGQRGSMVEQYF.